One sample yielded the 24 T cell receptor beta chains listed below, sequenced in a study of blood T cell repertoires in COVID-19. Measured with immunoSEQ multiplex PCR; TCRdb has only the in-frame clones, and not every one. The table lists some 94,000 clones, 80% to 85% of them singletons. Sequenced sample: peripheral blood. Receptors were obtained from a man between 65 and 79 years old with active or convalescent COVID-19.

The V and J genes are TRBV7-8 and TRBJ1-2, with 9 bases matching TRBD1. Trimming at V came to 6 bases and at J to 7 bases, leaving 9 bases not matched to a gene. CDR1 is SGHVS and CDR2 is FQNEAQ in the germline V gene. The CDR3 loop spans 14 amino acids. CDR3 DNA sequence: TGTGCCAGCAGGGGACCGGGACAGGGAGGTGGCTACACCTTC. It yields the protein CASRGPGQGGGYTF.

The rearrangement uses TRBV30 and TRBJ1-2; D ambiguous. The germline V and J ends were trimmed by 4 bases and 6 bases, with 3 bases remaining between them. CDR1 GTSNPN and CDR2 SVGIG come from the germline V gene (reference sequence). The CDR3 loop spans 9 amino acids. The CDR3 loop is CAWIDGYTF. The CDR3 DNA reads TGTGCCTGGATCGATGGCTACACCTTC.

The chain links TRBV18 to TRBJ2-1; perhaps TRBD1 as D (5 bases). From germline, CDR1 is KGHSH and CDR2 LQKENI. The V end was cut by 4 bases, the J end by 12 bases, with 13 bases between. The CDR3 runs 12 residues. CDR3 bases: TGTGCCAGCTCACTTAAGGCCCAGGGGCAGTTCTTC. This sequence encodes CASSLKAQGQFF.

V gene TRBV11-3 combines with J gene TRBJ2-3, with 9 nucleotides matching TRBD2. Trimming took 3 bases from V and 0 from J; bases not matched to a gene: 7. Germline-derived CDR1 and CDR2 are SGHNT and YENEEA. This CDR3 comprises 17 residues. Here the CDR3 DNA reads TGTGCCAGCAGCTTGTATAGCGGGGGCCGTAGCACAGATACGCAGTATTTT. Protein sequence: CASSLYSGGRSTDTQYF.

CDR3 in DNA: TGTGCCAGCGTCTTAGCGGGGGGACAAGAGACCCAGTACTTC. Translating gives CASVLAGGQETQYF. The chain carries TRBV3-1 (or the pseudogene TRBV3-2) and TRBJ2-5, with 10 bases fitting TRBD2. The CDR3 consists of 14 residues. Trimming took 8 bases from V and 2 from J; bases not matched to a gene: 5. Germline V gene lookup returns CDR1 LGHDT and CDR2 YNNKEL (reference sequence).

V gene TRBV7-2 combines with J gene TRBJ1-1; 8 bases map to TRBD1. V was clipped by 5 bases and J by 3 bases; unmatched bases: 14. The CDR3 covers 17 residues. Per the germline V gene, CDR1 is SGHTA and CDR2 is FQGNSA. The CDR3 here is CASSERTGPLGDTEAFF. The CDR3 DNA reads TGTGCCAGCAGCGAAAGGACAGGGCCTTTGGGGGACACTGAAGCTTTCTTT. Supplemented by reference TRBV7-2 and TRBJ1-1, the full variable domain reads GAGVSQSPSNKVTEKGKDVELRCDPISGHTALYWYRQSLGQGLEFLIYFQGNSAPDKSGLPSDRFSAERTGGSVSTLTIQRTQQEDSAVYLCASSERTGPLGDTEAFFGQGTRLTVV.

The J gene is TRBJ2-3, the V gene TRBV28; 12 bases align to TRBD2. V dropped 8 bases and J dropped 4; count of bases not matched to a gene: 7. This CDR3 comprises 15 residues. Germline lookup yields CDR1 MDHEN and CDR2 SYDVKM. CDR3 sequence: CASRTSGDFADTQYF. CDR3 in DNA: TGTGCCAGCCGGACTAGCGGGGATTTTGCAGATACGCAGTATTTT.

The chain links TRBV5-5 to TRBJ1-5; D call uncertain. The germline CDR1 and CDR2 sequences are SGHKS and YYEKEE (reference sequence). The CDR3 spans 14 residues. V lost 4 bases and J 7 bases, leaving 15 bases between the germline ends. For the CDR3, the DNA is TGTGCCAGCAGCCTTCATGGTAGCGCCCAGCCCCAGCATTTT. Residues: CASSLHGSAQPQHF.

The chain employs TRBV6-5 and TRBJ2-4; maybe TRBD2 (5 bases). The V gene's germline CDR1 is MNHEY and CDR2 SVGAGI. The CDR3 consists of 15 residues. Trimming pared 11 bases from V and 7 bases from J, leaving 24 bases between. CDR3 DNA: TGTGCCGCGGAAAGTCGGACTGGGCGAATGAACATTCAGTACTTC. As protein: CAAESRTGRMNIQYF.

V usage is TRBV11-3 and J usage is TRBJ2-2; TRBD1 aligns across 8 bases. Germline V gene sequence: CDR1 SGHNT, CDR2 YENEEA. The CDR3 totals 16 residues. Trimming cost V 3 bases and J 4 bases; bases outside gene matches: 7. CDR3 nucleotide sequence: TGTGCCAGCAGCTTCCGACAGGGGACCGGCACCGGGGAGCTGTTTTTT. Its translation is CASSFRQGTGTGELFF. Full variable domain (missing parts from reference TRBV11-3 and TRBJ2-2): EAGVVQSPRYKIIEKKQPVAFWCNPISGHNTLYWYLQNLGQGPELLIRYENEEAVDDSQLPKDRFSAERLKGVDSTLKIQPAELGDSAVYLCASSFRQGTGTGELFFGEGSRLTVL.

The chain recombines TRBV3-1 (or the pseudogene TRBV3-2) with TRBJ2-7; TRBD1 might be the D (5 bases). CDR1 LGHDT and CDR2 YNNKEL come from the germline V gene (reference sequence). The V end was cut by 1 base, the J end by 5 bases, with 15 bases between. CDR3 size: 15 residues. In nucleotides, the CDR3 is TGTGCCAGCAGCCAAGGTCTCCAGGGTAGAAACGAGCAGTACTTC. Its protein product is CASSQGLQGRNEQYF.

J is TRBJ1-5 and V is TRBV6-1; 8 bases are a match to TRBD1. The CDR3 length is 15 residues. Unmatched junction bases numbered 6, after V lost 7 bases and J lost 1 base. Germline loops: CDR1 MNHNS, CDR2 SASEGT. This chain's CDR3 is CASTTGGASNQPQHF. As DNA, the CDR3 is TGTGCCAGCACCACAGGGGGGGCAAGCAATCAGCCCCAGCATTTT.

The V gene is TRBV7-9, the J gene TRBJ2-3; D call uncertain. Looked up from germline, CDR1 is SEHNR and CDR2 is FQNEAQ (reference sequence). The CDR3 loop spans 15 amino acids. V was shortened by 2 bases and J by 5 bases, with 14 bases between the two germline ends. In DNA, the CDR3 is TGTGCCAGCAGCTTAAGGCAGGCGATACTAGATACGCAGTATTTT. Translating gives CASSLRQAILDTQYF.

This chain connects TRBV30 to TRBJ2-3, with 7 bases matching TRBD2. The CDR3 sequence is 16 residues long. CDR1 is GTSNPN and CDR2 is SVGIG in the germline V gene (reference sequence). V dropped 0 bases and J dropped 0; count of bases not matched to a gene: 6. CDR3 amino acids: CAWSVGAGESTDTQYF. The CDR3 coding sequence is TGTGCCTGGAGTGTAGGGGCGGGGGAGAGCACAGATACGCAGTATTTT.

The CDR3 bases are TGCAGCGCCGGACAGGGGGGAGGGATGAACACTGAAGCTTTCTTT. Translated, it gives CSAGQGGGMNTEAFF. J is TRBJ1-1 and V is TRBV29-1; 10 bases fit TRBD1. After removal of 7 bases from V and 0 bases from J, the junction contained 8 bases not matched to a gene. In germline, CDR1 is SQVTM, CDR2 ANQGSEA. The CDR3 is 15 residues long. The whole variable domain, remainder taken from reference TRBV29-1 and TRBJ1-1, is SAVISQKPSRDICQRGTSLTIQCQVDSQVTMMFWYRQQPGQSLTLIATANQGSEATYESGFVIDKFPISRPNLTFSTLTVSNMSPEDSSIYLCSAGQGGGMNTEAFFGQGTRLTVV.

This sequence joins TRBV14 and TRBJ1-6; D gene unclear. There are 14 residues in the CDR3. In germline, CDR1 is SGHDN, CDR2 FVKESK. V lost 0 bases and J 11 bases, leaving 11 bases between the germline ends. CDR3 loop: CASSQDLRVTPLHF. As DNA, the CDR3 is TGTGCCAGCAGCCAAGATTTGAGGGTGACACCCCTCCACTTT.

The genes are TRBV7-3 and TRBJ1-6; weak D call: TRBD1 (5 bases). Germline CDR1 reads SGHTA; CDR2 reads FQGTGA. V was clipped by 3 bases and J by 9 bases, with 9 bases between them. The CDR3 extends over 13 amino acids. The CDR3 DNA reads TGTGCCAGCAGCTTTGGGGGAGGTTCACCCCTCCACTTT. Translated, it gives CASSFGGGSPLHF.

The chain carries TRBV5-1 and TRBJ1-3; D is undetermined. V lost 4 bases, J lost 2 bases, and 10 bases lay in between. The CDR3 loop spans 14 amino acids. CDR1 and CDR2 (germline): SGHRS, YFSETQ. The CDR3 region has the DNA TGCGCCAGCAGCCTGAGCCAGGCTGGAAACACCATATATTTT. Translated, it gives CASSLSQAGNTIYF.

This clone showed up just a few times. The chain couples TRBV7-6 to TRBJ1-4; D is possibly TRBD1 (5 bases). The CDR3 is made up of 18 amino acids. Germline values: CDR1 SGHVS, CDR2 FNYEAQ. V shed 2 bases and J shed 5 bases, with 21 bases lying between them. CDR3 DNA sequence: TGTGCCAGCAGCTTATTCTTAGCCTCGGGCAGGGAAAATGAAAAACTGTTTTTT. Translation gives CASSLFLASGRENEKLFF.

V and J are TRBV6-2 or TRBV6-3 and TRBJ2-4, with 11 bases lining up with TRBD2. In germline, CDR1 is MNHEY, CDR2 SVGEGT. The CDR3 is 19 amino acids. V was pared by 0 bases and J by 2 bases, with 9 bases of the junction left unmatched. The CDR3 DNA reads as TGTGCCAGCAGTTACTCGGTTAGCGGGGGGGCCTGGTCCAAAAACATTCAGTACTTC. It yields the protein CASSYSVSGGAWSKNIQYF.

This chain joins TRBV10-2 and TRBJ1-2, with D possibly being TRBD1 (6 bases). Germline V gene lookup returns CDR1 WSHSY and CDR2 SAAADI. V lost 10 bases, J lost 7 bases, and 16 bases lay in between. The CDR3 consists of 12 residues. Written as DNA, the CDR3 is TGCGCCACTTCGGACAGTCTCCGTGGCTACACCTTC. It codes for CATSDSLRGYTF.

Here the CDR3 reads CASSGGLKHGYTF. The DNA of the CDR3 is TGTGCCAGCAGTGGCGGCCTTAAGCATGGCTACACCTTC. The chain links TRBV6-4 to TRBJ1-2, with D unclear. This CDR3 spans 13 amino acids. Germline V gene lookup returns CDR1 MRHNA and CDR2 SNTAGT. Trimming cost V 4 bases and J 6 bases, with 12 bases left between them.

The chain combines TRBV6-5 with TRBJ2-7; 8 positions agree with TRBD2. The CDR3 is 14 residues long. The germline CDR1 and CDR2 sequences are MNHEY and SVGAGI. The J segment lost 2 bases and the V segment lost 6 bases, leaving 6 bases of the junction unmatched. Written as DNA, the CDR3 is TGTGCCAGCAGGGGTTTAGCGGGGCCCTACGAGCAGTACTTC. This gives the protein CASRGLAGPYEQYF.

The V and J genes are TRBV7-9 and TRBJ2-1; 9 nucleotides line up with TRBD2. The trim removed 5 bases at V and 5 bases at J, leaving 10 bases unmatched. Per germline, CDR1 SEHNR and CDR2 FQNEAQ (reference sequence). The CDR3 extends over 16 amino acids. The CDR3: CASSLPRASGDNEQFF. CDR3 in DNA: TGTGCCAGCAGCCTCCCGCGGGCTAGCGGGGACAATGAGCAGTTCTTC.